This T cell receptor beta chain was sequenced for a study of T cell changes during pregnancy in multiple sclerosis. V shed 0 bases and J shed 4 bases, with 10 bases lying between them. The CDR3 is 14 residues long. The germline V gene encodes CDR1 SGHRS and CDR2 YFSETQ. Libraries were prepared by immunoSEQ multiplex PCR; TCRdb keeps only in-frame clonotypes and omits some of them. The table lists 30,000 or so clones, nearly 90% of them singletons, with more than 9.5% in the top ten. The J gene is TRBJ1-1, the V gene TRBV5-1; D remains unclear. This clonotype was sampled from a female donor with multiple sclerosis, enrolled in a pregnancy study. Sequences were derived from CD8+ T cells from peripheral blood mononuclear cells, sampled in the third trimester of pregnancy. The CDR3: CASSLDGSGTEAFF. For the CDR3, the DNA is TGCGCCAGCAGCTTGGACGGATCGGGCACTGAAGCTTTCTTT.